What follows are 21 T cell receptor beta chains derived from one specimen sequenced in a study of blood T cell repertoires in COVID-19. The data were produced by immunoSEQ multiplex PCR, yet TCRdb's version contains in-frame clones alone and is incomplete. The sample lists about 140,000 clones, roughly 90% occurring once. The sequenced material came from peripheral blood. The receptors were gathered from a woman aged 45-65 years with acute or convalescent COVID-19.

The rearrangement links TRBV29-1 to TRBJ2-2, with 8 bases fitting TRBD1. CDR1 is SQVTM and CDR2 is ANQGSEA in the germline V gene. This CDR3 spans 14 amino acids. Unmatched junction bases numbered 6, after V lost 4 bases and J lost 5 bases. This CDR3 is CSVGQGLGTGELFF. The CDR3 DNA follows: TGCAGCGTTGGACAGGGGCTGGGAACCGGGGAGCTGTTTTTT.

This chain connects TRBV19 to TRBJ2-1; D is possibly TRBD1 (6 bases). This CDR3 has 15 residues. Germline-derived CDR1 and CDR2 are LNHDA and SQIVND (reference sequence). With 3 bases removed from V and 6 bases from J, the gap between germline ends came to 15 bases. CDR3 sequence reads: CASSITGSGGNEQFF. As DNA, the CDR3 is TGTGCCAGTAGTATTACAGGGTCTGGTGGCAATGAGCAGTTCTTC.

The chain combines TRBV19 with TRBJ2-7; 7 bases map to TRBD1. There are 15 residues in the CDR3. Germline trimming cut 5 bases from V and 0 bases from J; bases unmatched to any gene: 7. In germline, CDR1 is LNHDA, CDR2 SQIVND (reference sequence). The DNA of the CDR3 is TGTGCCAGTAGTCCCGGGACAGCGATCTCCTACGAGCAGTACTTC. Translation gives CASSPGTAISYEQYF.

This chain links TRBV19 with TRBJ2-3; TRBD2 matches at 13 bases. Germline-derived CDR1 and CDR2 are LNHDA and SQIVND (reference sequence). CDR3 length: 16 amino acids. V lost 5 bases to trimming and J lost 4 bases; unmatched junction nucleotides: 6. This CDR3 reads CASSGRTSGGPDTQYF. DNA of the CDR3: TGTGCCAGTAGTGGGAGGACTAGCGGGGGTCCAGATACGCAGTATTTT.

The chain links TRBV12-3 or TRBV12-4 to TRBJ2-7, with 7 bases identical to TRBD1. The CDR3 consists of 12 residues. Trimming took 6 bases from V and 6 from J; bases not matched to a gene: 5. This chain's CDR3 is CASSTGVGEQYF. For the CDR3, the DNA is TGTGCCAGCAGCACAGGGGTGGGCGAGCAGTACTTC.

The J gene is TRBJ2-7, the V gene TRBV5-1; no reliable D call. V dropped 1 base and J dropped 3 bases, with 8 bases sitting between them. Per germline, CDR1 SGHRS and CDR2 YFSETQ. CDR3 length equals 13 residues. CDR3 sequence reads: CASSLIASYEQYF. In DNA form, the CDR3 reads TGCGCCAGCAGCTTGATCGCTAGCTACGAGCAGTACTTC.

The J gene is TRBJ2-7, the V gene TRBV7-6; 11 bases map to TRBD1. From germline, CDR1 is SGHVS and CDR2 FNYEAQ. V lost 5 bases to trimming and J lost 2 bases; unmatched junction nucleotides: 8. The CDR3 loop spans 16 amino acids. The CDR3 sequence is CASSLSRDRGTYEQYF. DNA for the CDR3: TGTGCCAGCAGCCTGAGCCGGGACAGGGGGACCTACGAGCAGTACTTC.

The chain links TRBV5-5 to TRBJ1-5; weak D call: TRBD1 (5 bases). The germline V and J ends were trimmed by 0 bases and 4 bases, with 8 bases remaining between them. CDR3 length: 14 residues. From germline, CDR1 is SGHKS and CDR2 YYEKEE (reference sequence). The DNA of the CDR3 is TGTGCCAGCAGCTTGGGTTCAGGGAATCAGCCCCAGCATTTT. It yields the protein CASSLGSGNQPQHF.

The chain recombines TRBV3-1 (or the pseudogene TRBV3-2) with TRBJ2-7, with D maybe TRBD2 (7 bases). In germline, CDR1 is LGHDT, CDR2 YNNKEL (reference sequence). The V end lost 4 bases, the J end lost 5 bases, and 15 bases lay between the germline ends. The CDR3 is made up of 14 amino acids. CDR3 residues: CASSRNRGDNEQYF. CDR3 DNA: TGTGCCAGCAGCCGAAACCGGGGGGACAACGAGCAGTACTTC.

A single count supports this clone. The chain employs TRBV9 and TRBJ2-7, with TRBD2 identical over 10 bases. Germline V lookup: CDR1 SGDLS, CDR2 YYNGEE. The CDR3 loop spans 15 amino acids. The ends lost 0 bases at V and 6 bases at J; junction bases unmatched: 6. The CDR3 sequence: CASSVGPSGRGEQYF. The CDR3, as DNA: TGTGCCAGCAGCGTAGGCCCTAGCGGGAGAGGCGAGCAGTACTTC.

This clone was recorded once. At one end the junction does not follow the germline gene, possibly because of a read error. The chain employs TRBV6-5 and TRBJ1-5, with 8 nucleotides matching TRBD1. CDR1 is MNHEY and CDR2 is SVGAGI in the germline V gene. This CDR3 contains 14 residues. CDR3 region: CAGRQGSSNQPQHF. The CDR3 nucleotides are TGTGCCGGCAGACAGGGGTCTAGCAATCAGCCCCAGCATTTT.

V is TRBV7-9 and J is TRBJ1-1; D may be TRBD1 (5 bases). Trimming removed 5 bases from V and 1 base from J, with 14 bases in between. The CDR3 runs to 15 residues. CDR1 and CDR2 (germline): SEHNR, FQNEAQ (reference sequence). The CDR3 DNA reads TGTGCCAGCAGCCCGGGGGACGCGTGGAACACTGAAGCTTTCTTT. Encoded protein: CASSPGDAWNTEAFF.

This chain uses TRBV7-8 with TRBJ1-3; 7 bases align to TRBD1. The trim removed 1 base at V and 2 bases at J, leaving 2 bases unmatched. The V gene's germline CDR1 is SGHVS and CDR2 FQNEAQ. The CDR3 runs 15 residues. Here the CDR3 reads CASSLGGTAGNTIYF. Here the CDR3 DNA reads TGTGCCAGCAGCTTAGGGGGGACAGCTGGAAACACCATATATTTT.

This clone appeared a single time. The chain recombines TRBV19 with TRBJ1-1; D is unclear. Germline V gives CDR1 LNHDA, CDR2 SQIVND (reference sequence). This CDR3 is built from 15 residues. V was pared by 7 bases and J by 1 base, with 16 bases between. In nucleotides, the CDR3 is TGTGCCAGTACCGATATAGGTCGGGGGAACACTGAAGCTTTCTTT. Protein product: CASTDIGRGNTEAFF.

This clone has a handful of counts. This rearrangement joins TRBV4-2 to TRBJ1-4, with 10 bases lining up with TRBD1. The CDR3 is 15 residues long. After removal of 2 bases from V and 7 bases from J, the junction contained 4 bases not matched to a gene. CDR1 and CDR2 from the germline V gene are LGHNA and YNFKEQ. The CDR3 loop is CASSQRDRGGEKLFF. CDR3 nucleotides: TGTGCCAGCAGCCAACGGGACAGGGGAGGTGAAAAACTGTTTTTT.

The chain links TRBV7-6 to TRBJ1-5; no definite D call. The length of the CDR3 is 16 residues. The V gene's germline CDR1 is SGHVS and CDR2 FNYEAQ. V was clipped by 5 bases and J by 0 bases, with 14 bases between them. CDR3 protein: CASSQAGSYSNQPQHF. CDR3 DNA sequence: TGTGCCAGCAGCCAGGCGGGGTCCTATAGCAATCAGCCCCAGCATTTT.

The chain combines TRBV13 with TRBJ1-3, with D possibly matching TRBD1 (5 bases). The CDR3 totals 12 residues. Between the trimmed V and J ends, which lost 3 bases and 7 bases, there was a span of 7 bases. The germline CDR1 and CDR2 sequences are PRHDT and FYEKMQ (reference sequence). CDR3 amino acids: CASSLGGNTIYF. The DNA of the CDR3 is TGTGCCAGCAGCTTGGGGGGGAACACCATATATTTT.

The chain has TRBV2 and TRBJ1-3, with D possibly TRBD1 on 5 matching bases. The CDR3 covers 12 residues. CDR1 SNHLY and CDR2 FYNNEI come from the germline V gene. V lost 7 bases, J lost 4 bases, and 8 bases lay in between. CDR3 sequence: CASTRTGNTIYF. CDR3 DNA: TGTGCCAGCACCCGGACAGGAAACACCATATATTTT. Looking up the rest from reference TRBV2 and TRBJ1-3 gives the full variable domain: EPEVTQTPSHQVTQMGQEVILRCVPISNHLYFYWYRQILGQKVEFLVSFYNNEISEKSEIFDDQFSVERPDGSNFTLKIRSTKLEDSAMYFCASTRTGNTIYFGEGSWLTVV.

The V and J genes are TRBV4-2 and TRBJ2-7, with 8 bases identical to TRBD2. The V gene's germline CDR1 is LGHNA and CDR2 YNFKEQ. The junction had 3 bases not matched to a gene; V was cut back by 0 bases and J by 11 bases. This CDR3 has 12 amino acids. CDR3 protein: CASSQDGRGEYF. DNA for the CDR3: TGTGCCAGCAGCCAAGACGGGCGGGGGGAGTACTTC.

This rearrangement joins TRBV5-1 to TRBJ2-3; 9 bases match TRBD2. Trimming at V came to 2 bases and at J to 3 bases, leaving 4 bases not matched to a gene. The CDR3 runs 15 residues. From germline, CDR1 is SGHRS and CDR2 YFSETQ. In DNA form, the CDR3 reads TGCGCCAGCAGCTTAGCGGGAGGAAAGACAGATACGCAGTATTTT. It specifies CASSLAGGKTDTQYF.

This chain joins TRBV29-1 and TRBJ2-7; TRBD1 might be the D (5 bases). Germline-derived CDR1 and CDR2 are SQVTM and ANQGSEA. The CDR3 runs to 14 residues. Trimming shortened V by 5 bases and J by 5 bases, and 19 bases separated the two germline ends. CDR3 loop: CSVPSLNPRDEQYF. DNA of the CDR3: TGCAGCGTTCCCTCTCTTAACCCCAGGGACGAGCAGTACTTC.